Each of the 12 T cell receptor beta chains below was sequenced from the same sample in a study of precursors of human CD4 cytotoxic T cells. Bulk UMI-based sequencing covered sorted CD4+ central memory, effector memory, IL-7R-high and IL-7R-negative TEMRA subsets. A single record per CDR3 protein comes from TCRdb applying MiXCR to the reads. Here the sample spans about 680 distinct CDR3 sequences, 20% to 25% being singletons. The sample consisted of memory CD4+ T cells from blood (PBMCs). The origin of the receptors is a human donor in good health.

The chain links TRBV5-4 to TRBJ1-4; no clear D gene. V was clipped by 0 bases and J by 6 bases, with 9 bases between them. The CDR3 loop spans 14 amino acids. Germline assignment: CDR1 SGHNT and CDR2 YYREEE (reference sequence). The CDR3 loop reads CASSLDSRDEKLFF. CDR3 DNA sequence: TGTGCCAGCAGCTTGGACAGCAGAGATGAAAAACTGTTTTTT.

This clonotype has a handful of counts. This chain links TRBV29-1 with TRBJ2-2; TRBD1 aligns across 10 bases. The CDR3 is 14 amino acids. The germline CDR1 and CDR2 sequences are SQVTM and ANQGSEA. After removal of 8 bases from V and 6 bases from J, the junction contained 9 bases not matched to a gene. CDR3 residues: CSYHPGQGSGELFF. The CDR3, as DNA: TGCAGCTACCACCCGGGACAGGGGTCCGGGGAGCTGTTTTTT.

The chain joins TRBV5-1 to TRBJ2-5; D is perhaps TRBD1 (6 bases). Germline lookup yields CDR1 SGHRS and CDR2 YFSETQ. V was clipped by 1 base and J by 1 base, with 11 bases between them. There are 15 residues in the CDR3. Written as DNA, the CDR3 is TGCGCCAGCAGCTTGTTTGACAGGCCCCAAGAGACCCAGTACTTC. Its translation: CASSLFDRPQETQYF.

This clonotype has more than one count but fewer than ten. The V call is TRBV10-3, the J call TRBJ2-1; D possibly matches TRBD1 or TRBD2 (6 bases each). The CDR3 sequence is 16 residues long. Deletions cut 7 bases from V and 5 bases from J, with 21 bases between. Germline-derived CDR1 and CDR2 are ENHRY and SYGVKD. The CDR3 coding sequence is TGTGCCATCAACGAACGAGGGGGGACTGGCGACAATGAGCAGTTCTTC. Its protein is CAINERGGTGDNEQFF.

This clonotype was counted between two and nine times. This chain links TRBV6-5 with TRBJ2-2; 11 nucleotides agree with TRBD1. V was pared by 5 bases and J by 5 bases, with 7 bases of the junction left unmatched. The CDR3 extends over 16 amino acids. CDR1 is MNHEY, CDR2 SVGAGI, per germline. The CDR3 DNA is TGTGCCAGCAGTCCCGGACAGGGGGCGAGAACCGGGGAGCTGTTTTTT. Amino acids: CASSPGQGARTGELFF.

This clonotype came up a few times. This chain's CDR3 is CASSLANQPQHF. DNA of the CDR3: TGTGCCAGCAGCCTAGCAAATCAGCCCCAGCATTTT. This chain joins TRBV12-3 or TRBV12-4 and TRBJ1-5; D is unclear. The ends were cut back, 6 bases at V and 4 bases at J, with 7 bases in the middle. The CDR3 contains 12 residues.

This clonotype was counted between two and nine times. The chain uses TRBV5-1 and TRBJ1-3; no reliable D call. The germline V gene has CDR1 SGHRS and CDR2 YFSETQ. V lost 1 base to trimming and J lost 7 bases, with 18 bases between them. CDR3 length equals 16 residues. DNA for the CDR3: TGCGCCAGCAGCTTGCGGCCCAGCGAGGATCCGAACACCATATATTTT. This codes for CASSLRPSEDPNTIYF. Looking up the rest from reference TRBV5-1 and TRBJ1-3 gives the full variable domain: KAGVTQTPRYLIKTRGQQVTLSCSPISGHRSVSWYQQTPGQGLQFLFEYFSETQRNKGNFPGRFSGRQFSNSRSEMNVSTLELGDSALYLCASSLRPSEDPNTIYFGEGSWLTVV.

As to this clonotype: A much larger clone lies one base from this, so it may be a read error. This CDR3 fails to terminate in the conserved phenylalanine or tryptophan, so it likely reflects a read error. The genes are TRBV20-1 and TRBJ1-1; D remains unclear. The CDR3 totals 10 residues. Germline V CDR1 and CDR2: DFQATT, SNEGSKA (reference sequence). V was pared by 4 bases and J by 6 bases, with 6 bases between. CDR3: CSAISAEAFC. The DNA for the CDR3 is TGCAGTGCTATTTCAGCTGAAGCTTTCTGT.

This clonotype was seen a few times. The chain recombines TRBV12-3 or TRBV12-4 with TRBJ2-7; possible D gene TRBD2, 6 bases. The CDR3 is 16 residues long. Trimming took off 7 bases at V and 5 bases at J, with 24 bases between the two ends. DNA for the CDR3: TGTGCCAGCAATTGGGCGGGGTCCCCGTTAGCTAACGAGCAGTACTTC. Protein: CASNWAGSPLANEQYF.

In its sample, this clonotype was seen a few times. This chain uses TRBV9 with TRBJ1-1; D is unclear. This CDR3 comprises 17 residues. Trimming removed 4 bases at V and 2 bases at J, with 21 bases between. Germline V gene sequence: CDR1 SGDLS, CDR2 YYNGEE. CDR3 in amino acids: CASSSGALPLGNTEAFF. The CDR3 DNA reads TGTGCCAGCAGCTCAGGTGCCCTCCCCCTAGGAAACACTGAAGCTTTCTTT.

V usage is TRBV10-3 and J usage is TRBJ1-2; 7 bases are shared with TRBD1. This CDR3 contains 17 residues. V shed 2 bases and J 6 bases; nucleotides not matched to a gene: 15. From germline, CDR1 is ENHRY and CDR2 SYGVKD. The CDR3 DNA reads TGTGCCATCAGTGAGGCGAGAATGGGACAGAAGGATGATGGCTACACCTTC. Protein: CAISEARMGQKDDGYTF.

As for this clonotype: Mismatch with germline at one junction end may stem from a read error. The chain joins TRBV30 to TRBJ1-5, with D uncertain. The germline CDR1 and CDR2 sequences are GTSNPN and SVGIG (reference sequence). The CDR3 covers 13 residues. The CDR3 nucleotides read TGTGCCTGGAGTGTTGGGATAGAGCAGCCTCAGCATTTT. Protein: CAWSVGIEQPQHF.